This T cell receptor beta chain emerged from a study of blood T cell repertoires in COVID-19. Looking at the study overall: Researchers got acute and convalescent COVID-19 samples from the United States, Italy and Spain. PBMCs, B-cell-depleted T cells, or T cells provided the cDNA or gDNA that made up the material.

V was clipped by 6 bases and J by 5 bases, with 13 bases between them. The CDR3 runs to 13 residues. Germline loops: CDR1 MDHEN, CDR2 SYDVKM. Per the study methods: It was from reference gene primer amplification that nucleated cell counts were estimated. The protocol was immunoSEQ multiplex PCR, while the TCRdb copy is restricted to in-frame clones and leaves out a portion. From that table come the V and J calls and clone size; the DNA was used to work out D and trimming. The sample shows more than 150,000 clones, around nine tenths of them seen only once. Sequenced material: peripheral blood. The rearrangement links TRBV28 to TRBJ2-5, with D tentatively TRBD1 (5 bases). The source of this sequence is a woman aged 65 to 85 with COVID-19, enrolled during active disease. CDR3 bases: TGTGCCAGCAGCCCCAGGGTCCGGGAGACCCAGTACTTC. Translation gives CASSPRVRETQYF.